This T cell receptor beta chain appears in the sequencing data of a study of siplizumab effects on memory and regulatory T cells (dated by TCRdb to the late 2010s). The study in broad terms: The effect of the anti-CD2 antibody siplizumab on alloreactive T-cell subsets was examined in allogeneic mixed lymphocyte reactions constructed from human PBMCs.

TCRbeta CDR3 sequencing was performed on sorted unstimulated T cells and on proliferating T cells recovered from mixed lymphocyte reactions. Fresh whole blood from fewer than 12 HLA-typed healthy donors was used to isolate PBMCs. To map where alloreactive clones came from, CD4+ regulatory T cells in the unstimulated state were FACS-sorted. Details on this clone: Which antigen it targets is not known. No base qualities exist here, and no much larger clone lies one base off it.

CDR1 SGHVS and CDR2 FQNEAQ are derived from the germline V gene. The CDR3 runs 13 amino acids, cysteine and phenylalanine included. The read is trimmed to its CDR3 DNA, 39 bases read in frame from base 1. V is cut by 4 bases and J by 7 bases, and the space between the germline ends is 11 bases. The method was the immunoSEQ multiplex PCR assay. Approximately 10^5 TCR templates per sample were assayed on the deep sequencing platform. Genomic DNA extracted from sorted T cells was used for TCRbeta CDR3 sequencing. In the source study's methods: The R programming language was used for clonal analysis of the TCRbeta CDR3 data. Alloreactive CD4+ and CD8+ clones were defined by comparing unstimulated samples with post-reaction CFSE-low samples. Regulatory or non-regulatory origin was assigned to alloreactive CD4+ clones by matching of sequences to sorted unstimulated Treg and non-Treg repertoires. Drawn from immuneACCESS, this table holds only the in-frame rearrangements with V and J called that TCRdb kept. Clones are partly lost; checked studies trace under half to an unresolved V gene and leave the rest unexplained. V and J calls and clone size follow that table, whereas D and trimming were derived from the DNA. Counted in this sample were over 100,000 clones; 92% of them appeared once. The ten biggest clones cover 0.75% of the sample.

The paper as a whole reports these results and caveats: The cumulative frequency of alloreactive sequences that could be traced back to unstimulated CD4+ memory T cells was significantly reduced by siplizumab. Because sequences at frequencies below about 10^-5 were poorly captured, only a minor fraction of alloreactive clones could be mapped back to unstimulated subsets. For roughly 75-97% of proliferating CD4+ or CD8+ clones, no naive or memory phenotype could be assigned. Unstimulated naive T cells appeared to be more diverse than memory T cells, and naive cells seemed to make a substantial contribution to the alloresponse. In reactions with siplizumab, an average of approximately 70% of mappable alloreactive CD4+ clones were Treg-derived, compared with about 27% in control reactions. Whether proliferating Tregs from siplizumab cultures actually had suppressive function was not functionally confirmed.

Material: Tregs sorted from blood. The TCR originated in a human donor in good health. The rearrangement joined TRBV7-8 to TRBJ1-5, with the D gene not confidently named. In nucleotides, the sequence is TGTGCCAGCAGCTCCCAATTAGGCCAGCCCCAGCATTTT. Translated, it reads CASSSQLGQPQHF.